This T cell receptor (beta chain) was recorded in a study of T-cell memory formation after mild COVID-19. TCRdb ran MiXCR on the 5' RACE reads and lists one entry per CDR3 protein. The sample carries 350,000 or so distinct CDR3 sequences, about an eighth recorded once. The CDR3 runs 13 residues. Germline loops: CDR1 SNHLY, CDR2 FYNNEI. V was cut by 7 bases and J by 4 bases, with 13 bases left in between. The sequence was obtained from a man aged 18 to 30 who had mild COVID-19 (a few samples of this study predate the infection). Cell type and time point are not known. The sequenced sample was PBMCs or a T cell subset sorted from them (not recorded which). The chain couples TRBV2 to TRBJ1-1; a possible D gene is TRBD1 (6 bases). Written as DNA, the CDR3 is TGTGCCAGCATGCGGGACAAAGGCACTGAAGCTTTCTTT. It translates to CASMRDKGTEAFF.